Listed below are T cell receptor beta chains from one sample, sequenced in a study of T cell changes during pregnancy in multiple sclerosis. Generated by immunoSEQ multiplex PCR, the TCRdb table keeps only in-frame clones and is missing some. The sample lists tens of thousands of clones, approximately 92% occurring once. The sample was peripheral blood, taken in the third trimester of pregnancy. These receptor sequences come from a female donor in good health, enrolled as a control in a pregnancy study. Both conserved end residues are trimmed from each CDR3.

TRBJ2-3 | TRBV28 | ASSFTSGSDTQY
TRBJ2-2 | TRBV7-6 | ASSSTTNTGELF
TRBJ2-3 | TRBV29-1 | SVEDGTDTQY
TRBJ2-1 | TRBV29-1 | SARTVSYNEQF
TRBJ2-7 | TRBV5-1 | ASGVKYSGGFSSSYEQY
TRBJ2-2 | TRBV6-5 | ASGRLAGGGELF
TRBJ2-3 | TRBV6-1 | ASSEIGGRGGNTQY
TRBJ2-3 | TRBV29-1 | SVVAGGPDTQY
TRBJ1-2 | TRBV6-5 | ASSTQGYGYT
TRBJ1-1 | TRBV6-5 | ASSSLTGGGPTEAF
TRBJ1-2 | TRBV27 | ASSLSRGSNYGYT
TRBJ2-2 | TRBV15 | ATRVRGTTNTGELF
TRBJ1-1 | TRBV5-1 | ASSPGQTLNTEAF
TRBJ2-1 | TRBV19 | ASSKLAGGHNEQF
TRBJ1-1 | TRBV28 | ASRRGRGEAF
TRBJ2-3 | TRBV5-8 | ASSLGGLAGTDTQY
TRBJ1-1 | TRBV9 | ASSFSATNPEAF
TRBJ2-1 | TRBV11-2 | ASNIAGGDEQF
TRBJ2-7 | TRBV5-1 | ASSQGQAKTARLHYEQY
TRBJ1-5 | TRBV27 | ASSLVRGFQPQH
TRBJ1-2 | TRBV5-8 | ASGVNYGYT
TRBJ2-1 | TRBV19 | ASSVGTGVNEQF
TRBJ2-3 | TRBV20-1 | SATSTDTQY
TRBJ1-1 | TRBV11-2 | ASSLSQGSTEAF
TRBJ2-7 | TRBV28 | ASIGNRDTGYEQY
TRBJ2-5 | TRBV27 | ASSPPGLAGMETQY
TRBJ2-7 | TRBV7-2 | ASSLAEGYEQY
TRBJ2-5 | TRBV6-1 | ASSTLAGGPETQY
TRBJ1-2 | TRBV11-1 | ASSLAEGEDYGYT